This T cell receptor (beta chain) was found in a study of chronic HIV infection and antiretroviral therapy (dated by TCRdb to the mid-2010s). Libraries were built with 5' RACE. The instrument was an Illumina MiSeq. TCRdb trimmed the raw reads at Q25, called clones with MiXCR and kept productive beta chains. When rows share a CDR3 protein, they turn into one entry using the most common DNA and genes. A total of about 31,000 distinct CDR3 sequences appear in this sample, about 9.7% of them only once. The ten top clones hold roughly 2.7% of the sample. This clonotype showed up just a few times. The clone's antigen remains unknown. Qualities for individual bases were not recorded, and no much larger clone is one base off. This receptor was identified in an adult who had HIV and had not received antiretroviral therapy, or was an uninfected healthy control (not recorded which). The specimen sequenced was peripheral blood.

At the DNA level, the sequence is TGTGCCACCAGTGATTTTAGTCGCAAGCAGTATTTT. It encodes CATSDFSRKQYF. The sequence links TRBV24-1 to TRBJ2-3; the D gene is unclear. From the germline V gene, CDR1 is KGHDR and CDR2 is SFDVKD. Inclusive of the bounding cysteine and phenylalanine, the CDR3 is 12 residues long. Just CDR3 DNA is preserved here, 36 bases in frame from base 1. At the junction V is shortened by 1 base and J by 11 bases, with 9 bases in between.